A single sample gave rise to the 2 T cell receptor beta chains below, sequenced in a study of cytomegalovirus exposure and HLA in healthy donors. PCR involved 60 Vbeta and 13 Jbeta primers. Sequenced by immunoSEQ multiplex PCR; TCRdb stores in-frame clones only, minus some. The sample holds roughly 73,000 clones; roughly 70% are singletons and the top ten take about an eighth. Sequencing was performed on PBMCs. These receptors were collected from a man aged 70-80 years in good health and CMV-seronegative.

Points on this clone: Other DNA sequences in this specimen translate into the identical CDR3. The chain combines TRBV30 with TRBJ2-1; 8 bases map to TRBD2. Looked up from germline, CDR1 is GTSNPN and CDR2 is SVGIG (reference sequence). V lost 1 base, J lost 4 bases, and 12 bases stayed unmatched. This CDR3 spans 17 amino acids. CDR3 nucleotides: TGTGCCTGGAGTGGGCGACGGAGGACTAGCAGATACAATGAGCAGTTCTTC. The encoded protein is CAWSGRRRTSRYNEQFF.

As to this clone: The junction differs from germline at one of its ends, possibly a read error. This sequence joins TRBV23-1 and TRBJ1-1, with D unresolved. TRBV23-1 is noted as an ORF with a role that remains uncertain. CDR3 size: 8 residues. The CDR3 region is CASSRRDF. In DNA form, the CDR3 reads TGCGCCAGCAGTCGTCGGGATTTT.